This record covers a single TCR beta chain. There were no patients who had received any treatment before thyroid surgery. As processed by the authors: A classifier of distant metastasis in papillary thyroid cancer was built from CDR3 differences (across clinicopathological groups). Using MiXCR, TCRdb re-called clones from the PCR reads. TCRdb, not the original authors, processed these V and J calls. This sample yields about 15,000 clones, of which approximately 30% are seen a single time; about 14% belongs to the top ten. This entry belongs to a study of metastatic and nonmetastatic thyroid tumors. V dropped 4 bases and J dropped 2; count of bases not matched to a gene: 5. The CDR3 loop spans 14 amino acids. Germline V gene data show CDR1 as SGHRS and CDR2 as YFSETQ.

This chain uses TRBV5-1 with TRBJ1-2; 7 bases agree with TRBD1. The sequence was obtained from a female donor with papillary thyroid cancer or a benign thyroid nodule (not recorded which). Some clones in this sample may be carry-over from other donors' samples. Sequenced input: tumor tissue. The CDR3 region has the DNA TGCGCCAGCAGCCTCGGGACAGCGAACTATGGCTACACCTTC. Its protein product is CASSLGTANYGYTF.